This T cell receptor (beta chain) was identified during a study of control samples from healthy donors and cancer patients. Some clones are missing from TCRdb's copy, which holds only in-frame ones; the method was immunoSEQ multiplex PCR. In the table there are over 85,000 clones, around nine tenths of which are singletons. Only one count was recorded for this clone. J lost 7 bases, V lost 7 bases, and 7 bases had no gene match. The CDR3 runs 13 residues. The germline V gene encodes CDR1 SQVTM and CDR2 ANQGSEA. The sequencing sample was made of PBMCs. The receptor comes from a woman aged 60-70 years with lung cancer. J is TRBJ1-4 and V is TRBV29-1, with 9 bases identical to TRBD1. In DNA, the CDR3 is TGCAGCGCAGGACAGGGGAAAGGTGAAAAACTGTTTTTT. Translating it yields CSAGQGKGEKLFF.